Below, one T cell receptor beta chain is given with its context. Its antigen remains unknown. The PCR was carried out with 60 Vbeta primers and 13 Jbeta primers. Sequencing used immunoSEQ multiplex PCR; TCRdb keeps in-frame clones, though not all of them. This table has roughly 100,000 clones, about 70% appearing once. This record belongs to a study of cytomegalovirus exposure and HLA in healthy donors. Study as a whole: Falling in the Caucasian-associated ancestry cluster were less than 85% of under 450 genotyped donors.

The CDR3 consists of 15 residues. Unmatched junction bases numbered 6, after V lost 2 bases and J lost 4 bases. Looked up from germline, CDR1 is KGHSH and CDR2 is LQKENI. Study-level findings and limits: In the analysis, some V segments, TRBV6-2 and TRBV6-3 included, were excluded as indistinguishable. When presence/absence was analysed, sequencing depth was taken to be roughly uniform across donors. The authors confirmed in vitro that a few CMV-associated chains were specific for CMV antigens.

The rearrangement links TRBV18 to TRBJ2-3, with TRBD2 identical over 7 bases. The clonotype originates from a woman in her forties or fifties in good health and CMV-seropositive. The sequenced sample consisted of PBMCs. CDR3 DNA: TGTGCCAGCTCACCAAGTATCGCGGGAGCAGATACGCAGTATTTT. This encodes CASSPSIAGADTQYF.